This T cell receptor beta chain was captured by sequencing in a study of T-cell reconstitution after alpha-beta-depleted transplantation in children. It was with unique molecular identifiers that the TCRbeta library was prepared. MiXCR, run by TCRdb on the PCR reads, gives a single entry per CDR3 protein. The sample shows 500,000 to 650,000 distinct CDR3 sequences, under 15% of them seen only once. The V gene's germline CDR1 is SQVTM and CDR2 ANQGSEA. V lost 5 bases, J lost 1 base, and 4 bases stayed unmatched. This CDR3 region has 13 residues. The TCR comes from a male patient younger than 18 who had a stem cell transplant for acute myeloid leukemia, so the T cells may come from the graft donor. The chain links TRBV29-1 to TRBJ1-1; TRBD1 agrees at 7 bases. The specimen comprised PBMCs, mostly from graft donor cells, sampled 360 days after TCRalphabeta/CD19-depleted stem cell transplant. The CDR3 nucleotides read TGCAGCGTTTCGGGACAGAAGAACACTGAAGCTTTCTTT. Translated, it gives CSVSGQKNTEAFF.